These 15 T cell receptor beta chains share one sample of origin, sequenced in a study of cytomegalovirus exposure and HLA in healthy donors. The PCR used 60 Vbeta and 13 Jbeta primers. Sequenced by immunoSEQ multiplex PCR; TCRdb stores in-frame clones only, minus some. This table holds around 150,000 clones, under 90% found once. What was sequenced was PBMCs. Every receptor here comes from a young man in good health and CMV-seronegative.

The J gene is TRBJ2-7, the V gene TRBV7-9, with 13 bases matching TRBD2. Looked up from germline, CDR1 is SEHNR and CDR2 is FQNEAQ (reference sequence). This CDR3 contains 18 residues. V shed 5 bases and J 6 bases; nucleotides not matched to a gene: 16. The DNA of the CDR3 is TGTGCCAGCAGCCACCCGGGACTAGCGGGACGGGACCCCCTCGAGCAGTACTTC. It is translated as CASSHPGLAGRDPLEQYF.

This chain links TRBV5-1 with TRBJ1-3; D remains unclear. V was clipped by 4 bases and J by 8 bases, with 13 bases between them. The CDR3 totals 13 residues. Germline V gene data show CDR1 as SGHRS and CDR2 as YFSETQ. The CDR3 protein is CASSQSREDTIYF. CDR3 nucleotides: TGCGCCAGCAGCCAAAGCCGGGAGGACACCATATATTTT.

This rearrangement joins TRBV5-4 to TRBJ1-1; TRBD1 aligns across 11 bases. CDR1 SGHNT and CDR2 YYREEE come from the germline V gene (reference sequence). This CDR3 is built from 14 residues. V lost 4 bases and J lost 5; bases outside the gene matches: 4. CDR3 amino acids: CASSRDRGGTEAFF. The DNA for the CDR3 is TGTGCCAGCAGCAGGGACAGGGGGGGGACTGAAGCTTTCTTT.

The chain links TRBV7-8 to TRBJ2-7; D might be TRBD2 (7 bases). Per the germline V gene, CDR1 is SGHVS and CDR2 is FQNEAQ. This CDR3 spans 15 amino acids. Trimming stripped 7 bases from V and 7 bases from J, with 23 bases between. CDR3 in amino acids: CASTWLGGGPGEQYF. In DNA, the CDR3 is TGTGCCAGCACCTGGTTAGGGGGAGGGCCTGGAGAGCAGTACTTC.

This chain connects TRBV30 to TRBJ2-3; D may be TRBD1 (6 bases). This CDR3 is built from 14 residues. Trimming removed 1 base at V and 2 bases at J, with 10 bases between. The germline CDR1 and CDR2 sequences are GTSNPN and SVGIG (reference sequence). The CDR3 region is CAWSGQGFTDTQYF. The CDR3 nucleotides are TGTGCCTGGAGTGGGCAGGGGTTCACAGATACGCAGTATTTT.

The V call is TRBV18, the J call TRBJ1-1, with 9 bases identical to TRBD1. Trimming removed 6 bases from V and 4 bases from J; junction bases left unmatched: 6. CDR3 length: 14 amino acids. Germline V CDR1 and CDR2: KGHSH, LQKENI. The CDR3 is CASSSGQGPTEAFF. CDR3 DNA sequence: TGTGCCAGCTCCTCCGGACAGGGGCCCACTGAAGCTTTCTTT.

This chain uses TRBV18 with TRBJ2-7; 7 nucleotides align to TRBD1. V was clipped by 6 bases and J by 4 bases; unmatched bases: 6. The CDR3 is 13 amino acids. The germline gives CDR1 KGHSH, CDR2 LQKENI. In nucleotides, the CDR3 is TGTGCCAGCTCCCCCCCGACAGGGTACGAGCAGTACTTC. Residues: CASSPPTGYEQYF. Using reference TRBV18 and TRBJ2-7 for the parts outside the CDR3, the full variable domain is NAGVMQNPRHLVRRRGQEARLRCSPMKGHSHVYWYRQLPEEGLKFMVYLQKENIIDESGMPKERFSAEFPKEGPSILRIQQVVRGDSAAYFCASSPPTGYEQYFGPGTRLTVT.

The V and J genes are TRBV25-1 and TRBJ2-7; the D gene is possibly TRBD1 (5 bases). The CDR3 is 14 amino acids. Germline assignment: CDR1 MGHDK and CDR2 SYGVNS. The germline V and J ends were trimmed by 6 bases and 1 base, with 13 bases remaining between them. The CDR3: CASRETVDSYEQYF. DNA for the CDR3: TGTGCCAGCAGGGAGACAGTAGATTCCTACGAGCAGTACTTC.

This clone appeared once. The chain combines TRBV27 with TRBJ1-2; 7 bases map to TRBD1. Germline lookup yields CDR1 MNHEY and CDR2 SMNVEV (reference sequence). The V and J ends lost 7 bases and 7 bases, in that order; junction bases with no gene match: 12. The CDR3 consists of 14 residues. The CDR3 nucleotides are TGTGCCAGCACCCGACAGGGACCCGAGGGTGGCTACACCTTC. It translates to CASTRQGPEGGYTF.

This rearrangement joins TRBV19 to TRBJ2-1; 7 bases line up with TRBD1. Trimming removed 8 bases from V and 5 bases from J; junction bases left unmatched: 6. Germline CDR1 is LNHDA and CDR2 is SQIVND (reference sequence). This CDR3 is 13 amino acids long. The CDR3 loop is CASEWTGDNEQFF. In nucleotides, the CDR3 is TGTGCCAGTGAGTGGACAGGAGACAATGAGCAGTTCTTC.

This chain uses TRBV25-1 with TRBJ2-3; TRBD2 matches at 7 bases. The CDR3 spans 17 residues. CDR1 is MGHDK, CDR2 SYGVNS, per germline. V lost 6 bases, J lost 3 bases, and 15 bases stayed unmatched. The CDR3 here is CASSHKSGEGRTDTQYF. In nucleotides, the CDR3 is TGTGCCAGCAGCCACAAATCCGGGGAGGGCCGTACAGATACGCAGTATTTT.

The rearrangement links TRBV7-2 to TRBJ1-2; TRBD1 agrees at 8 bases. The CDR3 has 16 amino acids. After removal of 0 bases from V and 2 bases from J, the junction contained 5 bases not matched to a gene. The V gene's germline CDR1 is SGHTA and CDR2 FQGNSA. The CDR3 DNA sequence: TGTGCCAGCAGCTTAGCTTCCGGGACAGGAAACTATGGCTACACCTTC. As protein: CASSLASGTGNYGYTF.

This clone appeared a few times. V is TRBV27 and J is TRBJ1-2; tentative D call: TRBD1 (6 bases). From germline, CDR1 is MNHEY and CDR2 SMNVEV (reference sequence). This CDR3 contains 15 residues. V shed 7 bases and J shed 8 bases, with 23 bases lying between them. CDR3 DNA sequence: TGTGCCAGCAAGAAGGAAAATCGGGGGGCTTACGGCTACACCTTC. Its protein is CASKKENRGAYGYTF.

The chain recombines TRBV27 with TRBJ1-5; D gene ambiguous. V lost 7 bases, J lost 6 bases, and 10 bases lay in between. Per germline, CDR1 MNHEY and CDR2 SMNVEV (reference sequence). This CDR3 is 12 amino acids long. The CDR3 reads CASTTGVQPQHF. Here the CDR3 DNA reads TGTGCCAGCACCACTGGTGTTCAGCCCCAGCATTTT.

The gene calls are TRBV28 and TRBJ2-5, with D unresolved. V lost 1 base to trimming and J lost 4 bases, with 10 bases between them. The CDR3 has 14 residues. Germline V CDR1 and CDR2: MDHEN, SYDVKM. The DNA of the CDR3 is TGTGCCAGCAGTTTATTTGGAGTTCCAGAGACCCAGTACTTC. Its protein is CASSLFGVPETQYF.